This entry lists 17 T cell receptor beta chains sequenced from one sample in a study of cytomegalovirus exposure and HLA in healthy donors. PCR amplification relied on 60 Vbeta primers (plus 13 Jbeta primers). The data were produced by immunoSEQ multiplex PCR, yet TCRdb's version contains in-frame clones alone and is incomplete. Of about 170,000 clones in the sample, 80% were seen once. Material: PBMCs. The receptors come from a woman aged 50 to 60 in good health and CMV-seropositive.

V and J are TRBV7-2 and TRBJ1-4; unclear D gene. This CDR3 has 13 residues. V gave up 5 bases and J gave up 4 bases, with 8 bases separating them. Germline-derived CDR1 and CDR2 are SGHTA and FQGNSA. The CDR3 sequence: CASSAQFNEKLFF. The CDR3 DNA reads TGTGCCAGCAGCGCCCAGTTTAATGAAAAACTGTTTTTT.

The chain joins TRBV23-1 to TRBJ2-7; 8 nucleotides match TRBD1. TRBV23-1 is annotated as an ORF whose role is uncertain. CDR3 length equals 16 residues. J gave up 2 bases and V 1 base, and 7 bases lay outside the gene matches. CDR3 DNA: TGCGCCAGCAGTCAATATTTCAGGGGGCGCGCCTACGAGCAGTACTTC. This translates into CASSQYFRGRAYEQYF.

The rearrangement uses TRBV7-9 and TRBJ1-3, with unresolved D. V lost 5 bases and J 2 bases, leaving 13 bases between the germline ends. The CDR3 totals 15 residues. In germline, CDR1 is SEHNR, CDR2 FQNEAQ (reference sequence). The CDR3 region has the DNA TGTGCCAGCAGCCTGGCGGGGATGACTGGAAACACCATATATTTT. Residues: CASSLAGMTGNTIYF.

The rearrangement links TRBV11-1 to TRBJ1-5; D gene ambiguous. There are 13 residues in the CDR3. The ends were cut back, 1 base at V and 3 bases at J, with 4 bases in the middle. Germline V gene sequence: CDR1 SGHAT, CDR2 FQDESV (reference sequence). The CDR3 nucleotides read TGTGCCAGCAGCTTAGATCACAATCAGCCCCAGCATTTT. It encodes CASSLDHNQPQHF.

The chain recombines TRBV2 with TRBJ2-3; possibly TRBD2 for D (7 bases). Trimming left V 6 bases short and J 6 bases short, with 19 bases between. CDR3 length: 15 residues. Per germline, CDR1 SNHLY and CDR2 FYNNEI. CDR3 region: CASRMSGAQGDTQYF. As DNA, the CDR3 is TGTGCCAGCAGGATGAGCGGGGCCCAGGGGGATACGCAGTATTTT. The full variable domain, its missing parts supplied by reference TRBV2 and TRBJ2-3, is EPEVTQTPSHQVTQMGQEVILRCVPISNHLYFYWYRQILGQKVEFLVSFYNNEISEKSEIFDDQFSVERPDGSNFTLKIRSTKLEDSAMYFCASRMSGAQGDTQYFGPGTRLTVL.

The sample holds a few counts of this clone. The chain joins TRBV27 to TRBJ2-7; maybe TRBD1 (6 bases). This CDR3 region has 13 residues. Per germline, CDR1 MNHEY and CDR2 SMNVEV (reference sequence). V dropped 5 bases and J dropped 3 bases, with 11 bases sitting between them. CDR3 amino acids: CASSGTPHYEQYF. The CDR3 nucleotides are TGTGCCAGCAGTGGGACACCACACTACGAGCAGTACTTC.

The CDR3 sequence is CASSQKPLLSGNTIYF. The DNA of the CDR3 is TGTGCCAGCAGCCAGAAACCCCTTCTCTCTGGAAACACCATATATTTT. The genes are TRBV13 and TRBJ1-3, with unresolved D. Germline lookup yields CDR1 PRHDT and CDR2 FYEKMQ (reference sequence). This CDR3 is 16 amino acids long. V was clipped by 5 bases and J by 0 bases, with 14 bases between them.

The chain uses TRBV7-9 and TRBJ1-1; 9 bases match TRBD1. This CDR3 is 14 amino acids long. The junction had 3 bases not matched to a gene; V was cut back by 2 bases and J by 5 bases. In germline, CDR1 is SEHNR, CDR2 FQNEAQ (reference sequence). The CDR3 DNA sequence: TGTGCCAGCAGCTTAATGGGACAGGGAACTGAAGCTTTCTTT. This sequence encodes CASSLMGQGTEAFF.

The chain carries TRBV5-4 and TRBJ2-7; possible D gene TRBD2, 6 bases. In germline, CDR1 is SGHNT, CDR2 YYREEE (reference sequence). This CDR3 is built from 14 residues. Trimming removed 3 bases at V and 0 bases at J, with 10 bases between. The CDR3 region is CASSSGDASYEQYF. CDR3 DNA sequence: TGTGCCAGCAGCTCGGGGGACGCCTCCTACGAGCAGTACTTC. The entire variable domain, with the rest obtained from reference TRBV5-4 and TRBJ2-7, is as follows: ETGVTQSPTHLIKTRGQQVTLRCSSQSGHNTVSWYQQALGQGPQFIFQYYREEENGRGNFPPRFSGLQFPNYSSELNVNALELDDSALYLCASSSGDASYEQYFGPGTRLTVT.

This chain uses TRBV19 with TRBJ2-7; tentatively, D is TRBD2 (5 bases). CDR3 length: 15 amino acids. V dropped 3 bases and J dropped 0 bases, with 12 bases sitting between them. CDR1 and CDR2 (germline): LNHDA, SQIVND (reference sequence). CDR3 loop: CASSIRAAHSYEQYF. DNA of the CDR3: TGTGCCAGTAGTATCCGAGCGGCGCACTCCTACGAGCAGTACTTC.

The V and J genes are TRBV11-1 and TRBJ2-5; 9 bases map to TRBD1. Near its end, the DNA agrees better with TRBJ2-7, so the J call may be wrong. Germline CDR1 SGHAT, CDR2 FQDESV (reference sequence). The CDR3 has 15 amino acids. The CDR3: CASSLPDRGWPEQYF. The CDR3, as DNA: TGTGCCAGCAGCTTACCAGACAGGGGGTGGCCCGAGCAGTACTTC.

This clone showed up just once. J is TRBJ2-7 and V is TRBV2; D is unclear. V dropped 4 bases and J dropped 9 bases, with 13 bases sitting between them. The CDR3 is 12 amino acids. Germline CDR1 reads SNHLY; CDR2 reads FYNNEI. The CDR3: CASSVHSRRQYF. CDR3 nucleotides: TGTGCCAGCAGTGTTCACTCCAGGCGGCAGTACTTC. The variable domain in full, completed from reference TRBV2 and TRBJ2-7, reads EPEVTQTPSHQVTQMGQEVILRCVPISNHLYFYWYRQILGQKVEFLVSFYNNEISEKSEIFDDQFSVERPDGSNFTLKIRSTKLEDSAMYFCASSVHSRRQYFGPGTRLTVT.

The chain carries TRBV15 and TRBJ1-4; 11 bases are shared with TRBD1. This CDR3 comprises 17 residues. Losses at the gene ends were 5 bases for V and 8 bases for J; bases not matched to a gene: 13. Germline CDR1 reads LNHNV; CDR2 reads YYDKDF (reference sequence). CDR3: CATSDRDRGFRAEKLFF. For the CDR3, the DNA is TGTGCCACCAGCGACCGGGACAGGGGGTTCCGAGCGGAAAAACTGTTTTTT.

V gene TRBV4-2 combines with J gene TRBJ2-3; maybe TRBD2 (5 bases). CDR3 length equals 16 residues. Germline lookup yields CDR1 LGHNA and CDR2 YNFKEQ. V gave up 0 bases and J gave up 4 bases, with 14 bases separating them. The CDR3 DNA reads TGTGCCAGCAGCCAAGATCGTGGGAGAGGTTCAGATACGCAGTATTTT. Protein: CASSQDRGRGSDTQYF.

The V and J genes are TRBV5-4 and TRBJ1-3, with a possible D match to TRBD1 (5 bases). Trimming removed 4 bases at V and 2 bases at J, with 16 bases between. Germline CDR1 SGHNT, CDR2 YYREEE (reference sequence). The CDR3 loop spans 16 amino acids. The CDR3 protein is CASSGRRSGPGNTIYF. The CDR3 coding sequence is TGTGCCAGCAGCGGACGCAGATCAGGGCCTGGAAACACCATATATTTT. Looking up the rest from reference TRBV5-4 and TRBJ1-3 gives the full variable domain: ETGVTQSPTHLIKTRGQQVTLRCSSQSGHNTVSWYQQALGQGPQFIFQYYREEENGRGNFPPRFSGLQFPNYSSELNVNALELDDSALYLCASSGRRSGPGNTIYFGEGSWLTVV.

This rearrangement joins TRBV29-1 to TRBJ1-2; 7 nucleotides agree with TRBD1. After removal of 2 bases from V and 4 bases from J, the junction contained 4 bases not matched to a gene. Germline CDR1 SQVTM, CDR2 ANQGSEA. The CDR3 is made up of 13 amino acids. The CDR3 DNA is TGCAGCGTTGAAAAACAGGGGACCTATGGCTACACCTTC. Its translation: CSVEKQGTYGYTF. Full variable domain (outside the CDR3, taken from reference TRBV29-1 and TRBJ1-2): SAVISQKPSRDICQRGTSLTIQCQVDSQVTMMFWYRQQPGQSLTLIATANQGSEATYESGFVIDKFPISRPNLTFSTLTVSNMSPEDSSIYLCSVEKQGTYGYTFGSGTRLTVV.

The chain couples TRBV19 to TRBJ1-3; D uncertain. Germline assignment: CDR1 LNHDA and CDR2 SQIVND (reference sequence). Trimming left V 1 base short and J 2 bases short, with 9 bases between. The CDR3 is made up of 15 amino acids. The CDR3 sequence: CASSIGRAAGNTIYF. In DNA, the CDR3 is TGTGCCAGTAGTATAGGCAGAGCGGCTGGAAACACCATATATTTT.